Presented here are 9 T cell receptor beta chains from one specimen sequenced in a study of blood T cells in healthy people across ages. With a J-beta primer mix and a sample-barcoded 5' primer, a second PCR ran about 6 to 11 cycles. MiXCR, run by TCRdb on the 5' RACE reads, gives a single entry per CDR3 protein. The sample consists of some 1.5 million distinct CDR3 sequences, approximately 28% of them appearing once. The sequenced sample consisted of blood. Receptors originate from a woman aged 25 to 39 in good health.

This clonotype was seen a handful of times. The chain joins TRBV12-3 or TRBV12-4 to TRBJ2-3, with 10 bases matching TRBD2. There are 21 residues in the CDR3. V was clipped by 6 bases and J by 0 bases; unmatched bases: 21. The CDR3 here is CASRGLGGSGGFATSTDTQYF. CDR3 nucleotides: TGTGCCAGCAGGGGGCTGGGTGGTAGCGGGGGGTTTGCAACTAGCACAGATACGCAGTATTTT.

The table lists this clonotype with a few counts. This chain connects TRBV10-3 to TRBJ1-2; 8 nucleotides line up with TRBD1. Germline assignment: CDR1 ENHRY and CDR2 SYGVKD. The ends lost 6 bases at V and 9 bases at J; junction bases unmatched: 18. The length of the CDR3 is 16 residues. The CDR3 nucleotides read TGTGCCATCAGCGCGGGGACAGGCTTTCTTCGAGTTCGCTACACCTTC. Protein product: CAISAGTGFLRVRYTF.

The rearrangement uses TRBV10-3 and TRBJ1-2, with unresolved D. The germline V gene has CDR1 ENHRY and CDR2 SYGVKD. V shed 2 bases and J shed 1 base, with 11 bases lying between them. This CDR3 is 15 amino acids long. CDR3 nucleotides: TGTGCCATCAGTGAGAATAACAGAGATAACTATGGCTACACCTTC. Its protein is CAISENNRDNYGYTF.

This chain joins TRBV27 and TRBJ2-7, with 8 bases lining up with TRBD2. V was pared by 2 bases and J by 8 bases, with 11 bases of the junction left unmatched. The CDR3 length is 15 residues. In germline, CDR1 is MNHEY, CDR2 SMNVEV (reference sequence). The CDR3 nucleotides read TGTGCCAGCAGTTTAGGGAGTAGCGGGGTGGGGAAGCAGTACTTC. Protein sequence: CASSLGSSGVGKQYF.

The chain recombines TRBV6-2 or TRBV6-3 with TRBJ2-6; TRBD2 might be the D (6 bases). Germline V lookup: CDR1 MNHEY, CDR2 SVGEGT. V lost 10 bases, J lost 0 bases, and 7 bases lay in between. The CDR3 totals 13 residues. The CDR3: CATGVSGANVLTF. For the CDR3, the DNA is TGTGCCACGGGAGTCTCTGGGGCCAACGTCCTGACTTTC.

This clonotype was counted ten times or more. The V call is TRBV6-6, the J call TRBJ2-3; possible D gene TRBD1, 6 bases. V dropped 8 bases and J dropped 4 bases, with 13 bases sitting between them. Per germline, CDR1 MNHNY and CDR2 SVGAGI (reference sequence). The CDR3 covers 13 residues. As DNA, the CDR3 is TGTGCCAGCGAGTTAGCAGGGGCAGATACGCAGTATTTT. It codes for CASELAGADTQYF.

This chain joins TRBV15 and TRBJ2-3; perhaps TRBD1 as D (6 bases). The germline V gene encodes CDR1 LNHNV and CDR2 YYDKDF (reference sequence). The germline V and J ends were trimmed by 5 bases and 1 base, with 16 bases remaining between them. The CDR3 loop spans 16 amino acids. CDR3 sequence (DNA): TGTGCCACCAGCCCTGTCCCAGGGGATGGCACAGATACGCAGTATTTT. It yields the protein CATSPVPGDGTDTQYF.

This chain links TRBV6-5 with TRBJ1-3; a possible D gene is TRBD1 (6 bases). Germline V CDR1 and CDR2: MNHEY, SVGAGI. The CDR3 has 15 amino acids. V lost 4 bases to trimming and J lost 0 bases, with 10 bases between them. For the CDR3, the DNA is TGTGCCAGCAGTTCGTCCAGGGGCTCTGGAAACACCATATATTTT. It yields the protein CASSSSRGSGNTIYF.

The rearrangement joins TRBV7-9 to TRBJ1-1; D gene unclear. The CDR3 is 14 residues long. In germline, CDR1 is SEHNR, CDR2 FQNEAQ (reference sequence). V lost 7 bases to trimming and J lost 8 bases, with 20 bases between them. The CDR3 spells CASTETGGSEEAFF. For the CDR3, the DNA is TGTGCCAGCACCGAAACGGGCGGGTCGGAGGAAGCTTTCTTT.